The rows below give T cell receptor beta chains drawn from one sample of a study of Tregs in tolerant kidney transplant recipients. Generated by immunoSEQ multiplex PCR, the TCRdb table keeps only in-frame clones and is missing some. Here the sample spans about 240,000 clones, roughly four fifths being singletons. Material: CD4+ T cells from blood. These receptors were obtained from a human donor in good health. CDR3s include the opening cysteine and the closing phenylalanine or tryptophan. The D gene is left open where the match is weak. A row's size may be missing; if present it is once, few, many or a size class.

cdr3_nt: TGTGCCAGCAGCCCACGTAGGGGTCCGGGCTATGGCTACACCTTC; cdr3_aa: CASSPRRGPGYGYTF; v_call: TRBV7-8; d_call: NA; clone_size: once; j_call: TRBJ1-2
cdr3_nt: TGCGCCAGCAGCTCGGGAGCGGGAGCCGAGCAGTACTTC; cdr3_aa: CASSSGAGAEQYF; v_call: TRBV5-1; d_call: TRBD2; clone_size: NA; j_call: TRBJ2-7
cdr3_nt: TGTGCCAGCAGCTTGGCGACAGGGCGCAATCAGCCCCAGCATTTT; cdr3_aa: CASSLATGRNQPQHF; v_call: TRBV7-8; d_call: TRBD1; clone_size: NA; j_call: TRBJ1-5
cdr3_nt: TGTGCCAGTAGTATAGATCAAAGGAGCACCTACGAGCAGTACTTC; cdr3_aa: CASSIDQRSTYEQYF; v_call: TRBV19; d_call: NA; clone_size: NA; j_call: TRBJ2-7
cdr3_nt: TGTGCCATCAGAATAGCGCCAAGCACAGATACGCAGTATTTT; cdr3_aa: CAIRIAPSTDTQYF; v_call: TRBV10-3; d_call: NA; clone_size: NA; j_call: TRBJ2-3
cdr3_nt: TGTGCCAGTAGTTCCAGGACAGGGGGTGATGAAAAACTGTTTTTT; cdr3_aa: CASSSRTGGDEKLFF; v_call: TRBV19; d_call: TRBD1; clone_size: NA; j_call: TRBJ1-4
cdr3_nt: TGTGCCTGGAGTCCCTCCCCCCCCTCCTACGAGCAGTACTTC; cdr3_aa: CAWSPSPPSYEQYF; v_call: TRBV30; d_call: NA; clone_size: NA; j_call: TRBJ2-7
cdr3_nt: TGTGCCAGCAGTGTGACAGACTCCTACGAGCAGTACTTC; cdr3_aa: CASSVTDSYEQYF; v_call: TRBV6-1; d_call: NA; clone_size: NA; j_call: TRBJ2-7
cdr3_nt: TGTGCTAGCAGCAAAGACAGGCGCGAGACCCAGTACTTC; cdr3_aa: CASSKDRRETQYF; v_call: TRBV7-7; d_call: NA; clone_size: NA; j_call: TRBJ2-5
cdr3_nt: TGCGCCAGCAGCCACGGACTAGCCGGAGGTTTAGCCAAAAACATTCAGTACTTC; cdr3_aa: CASSHGLAGGLAKNIQYF; v_call: TRBV4-1; d_call: TRBD2; clone_size: NA; j_call: TRBJ2-4
cdr3_nt: TGTGCCAGCAGCTTGGAACGGGGGGAGACCCAGTACTTC; cdr3_aa: CASSLERGETQYF; v_call: TRBV5-6; d_call: NA; clone_size: NA; j_call: TRBJ2-5
cdr3_nt: TGTGCCAGCAGCTTAACAGGGGGTAAGGGCACTGAAGCTTTCTTT; cdr3_aa: CASSLTGGKGTEAFF; v_call: TRBV11-1; d_call: TRBD1; clone_size: NA; j_call: TRBJ1-1
cdr3_nt: TGTGCCAGTGGCCGGGGCCCCACAGATACGCAGTATTTT; cdr3_aa: CASGRGPTDTQYF; v_call: TRBV14; d_call: NA; clone_size: NA; j_call: TRBJ2-3
cdr3_nt: NA; cdr3_aa: CASSDVGGGIEFF; v_call: TRBV5-1; d_call: NA; clone_size: NA; j_call: TRBJ2-1
cdr3_nt: TGTGCCAGCAGCTTAAGAAGGGGATCCTCTGGGGCCAACGTCCTGACTTTC; cdr3_aa: CASSLRRGSSGANVLTF; v_call: TRBV11-2; d_call: NA; clone_size: NA; j_call: TRBJ2-6
cdr3_nt: TGTGCCGGTACGGCGGGTGCGGAACCGCAGTACTTC; cdr3_aa: CAGTAGAEPQYF; v_call: TRBV2; d_call: NA; clone_size: NA; j_call: TRBJ2-7
cdr3_nt: TGTGCCAGCAGTTCGGGGACAGGGAGCGGCTACACCTTC; cdr3_aa: CASSSGTGSGYTF; v_call: TRBV28; d_call: TRBD1; clone_size: NA; j_call: TRBJ1-2
cdr3_nt: TGTGCCAGCAGCTTAGTTGGACAGGGGGCAAGTGGCTACACCTTC; cdr3_aa: CASSLVGQGASGYTF; v_call: TRBV7-9; d_call: TRBD1; clone_size: NA; j_call: TRBJ1-2
cdr3_nt: TGTGCCAGCAGCTTCCCAGGGGGAGTTAGCACTGAAGCTTTCTTT; cdr3_aa: CASSFPGGVSTEAFF; v_call: TRBV7-2; d_call: TRBD1; clone_size: once; j_call: TRBJ1-1
cdr3_nt: TGTGCCAGCAGGGCTGTACCTAATGAGCAGTTCTTC; cdr3_aa: CASRAVPNEQFF; v_call: TRBV7-9; d_call: NA; clone_size: NA; j_call: TRBJ2-1
cdr3_nt: TGTGCCAGCAGTTCTCAGGGGAACCGCTACGAGCAGTACTTC; cdr3_aa: CASSSQGNRYEQYF; v_call: TRBV2; d_call: NA; clone_size: NA; j_call: TRBJ2-7
cdr3_nt: TGTGCCAGCAGCTTAAAGGGACAGTCCTATGGCTACACCTTC; cdr3_aa: CASSLKGQSYGYTF; v_call: TRBV7-2; d_call: TRBD1; clone_size: NA; j_call: TRBJ1-2
cdr3_nt: TGTGCCAGCAGCTTCGTGGGCATTGGAACCTACGAGCAGTACTTC; cdr3_aa: CASSFVGIGTYEQYF; v_call: TRBV11-2; d_call: NA; clone_size: NA; j_call: TRBJ2-7
cdr3_nt: TGTGCCAGCAGAATACAGGGGGGGGGCACAGATACGCAGTATTTT; cdr3_aa: CASRIQGGGTDTQYF; v_call: TRBV5-4; d_call: NA; clone_size: NA; j_call: TRBJ2-3
cdr3_nt: TGTGCCAGCTCAGGAACCCAGGGAAATAATTCACCCCTCCACTTT; cdr3_aa: CASSGTQGNNSPLHF; v_call: TRBV18; d_call: NA; clone_size: NA; j_call: TRBJ1-6
cdr3_nt: TGCGCCAGCAGGACCGGGGAGTCCTACAATGAGCAGTTCTTC; cdr3_aa: CASRTGESYNEQFF; v_call: TRBV5-1; d_call: NA; clone_size: NA; j_call: TRBJ2-1
cdr3_nt: TGTGCCAGCAGCTTAATGGGCGGGAGCCTAGCGGGGGAGCAGTACTTC; cdr3_aa: CASSLMGGSLAGEQYF; v_call: TRBV7-2; d_call: TRBD2; clone_size: few; j_call: TRBJ2-7
cdr3_nt: TGCGCCAGCAGCTTACCGGGACAGGGGCGGGACGAGCAGTACTTC; cdr3_aa: CASSLPGQGRDEQYF; v_call: TRBV5-1; d_call: TRBD1; clone_size: NA; j_call: TRBJ2-7
cdr3_nt: TGTGCCAGCAGGCTAGCGGGAGGGTCCTACGAGCAGTACTTC; cdr3_aa: CASRLAGGSYEQYF; v_call: TRBV7-2; d_call: TRBD2; clone_size: NA; j_call: TRBJ2-7
cdr3_nt: TGTGCCAGCAGTGCCGGGTCCGGGGCCAACGTCCTGACTTTC; cdr3_aa: CASSAGSGANVLTF; v_call: TRBV6-4; d_call: NA; clone_size: few; j_call: TRBJ2-6
cdr3_nt: TGTGCCAGCAGTTCCATTTATAGGGGGGGAGGGCAGTTCTTC; cdr3_aa: CASSSIYRGGGQFF; v_call: TRBV27; d_call: NA; clone_size: NA; j_call: TRBJ2-1
cdr3_nt: TGTGCCAGTAGTATCCTTCGCCGAGGGGCTAACTATGGCTACACCTTC; cdr3_aa: CASSILRRGANYGYTF; v_call: TRBV19; d_call: NA; clone_size: NA; j_call: TRBJ1-2
cdr3_nt: TGTGCCAGCAGGAGGGGGCTTGGAGAAAAACTGTTTTTT; cdr3_aa: CASRRGLGEKLFF; v_call: TRBV6-6; d_call: TRBD1; clone_size: NA; j_call: TRBJ1-4
cdr3_nt: TGTGCCAGCAGCGTAGCAGGGACAGGGCAAGAGACCCAGTACTTC; cdr3_aa: CASSVAGTGQETQYF; v_call: TRBV9; d_call: TRBD1; clone_size: NA; j_call: TRBJ2-5
cdr3_nt: TGTGCCAGCAGCTCCACAGGGGGCACCTACAATGAGCAGTTCTTC; cdr3_aa: CASSSTGGTYNEQFF; v_call: TRBV7-3; d_call: TRBD1; clone_size: NA; j_call: TRBJ2-1
cdr3_nt: TGTGCCAGTAGTGGGCAGGGAGGCGAGCAGTACTTC; cdr3_aa: CASSGQGGEQYF; v_call: TRBV19; d_call: NA; clone_size: NA; j_call: TRBJ2-7
cdr3_nt: TGCGCCAGCAGCCGACTAGCGGGTAGTAGCACAGATACGCAGTATTTT; cdr3_aa: CASSRLAGSSTDTQYF; v_call: TRBV4-1; d_call: TRBD2; clone_size: NA; j_call: TRBJ2-3
cdr3_nt: TGCGCCAGCAGCCCTTTCGACAGCCGCCGAACAACTGAAGCTTTCTTT; cdr3_aa: CASSPFDSRRTTEAFF; v_call: TRBV5-1; d_call: NA; clone_size: few; j_call: TRBJ1-1
cdr3_nt: TGTGCCAGCAGTGAAATAGGGCTCCCCACCGGGGAGCTGTTTTTT; cdr3_aa: CASSEIGLPTGELFF; v_call: TRBV2; d_call: NA; clone_size: few; j_call: TRBJ2-2
cdr3_nt: TGTGCCAGCAGCTTGCGACTAGCGGGGGGGCCGGATACGCAGTATTTT; cdr3_aa: CASSLRLAGGPDTQYF; v_call: TRBV7-3; d_call: TRBD2; clone_size: NA; j_call: TRBJ2-3
cdr3_nt: TGTGCCAGTAGCCGAGGACAACCTAACACTGAAGCTTTCTTT; cdr3_aa: CASSRGQPNTEAFF; v_call: TRBV19; d_call: NA; clone_size: NA; j_call: TRBJ1-1
cdr3_nt: TGTGCCAGCAGCGTAGCGGGCGGGGGCCCTTCCTACGAGCAGTACTTC; cdr3_aa: CASSVAGGGPSYEQYF; v_call: TRBV9; d_call: NA; clone_size: once; j_call: TRBJ2-7
cdr3_nt: TGTGCCAGCAGCCCCGACAGGCCTTACGAGCAGTACTTC; cdr3_aa: CASSPDRPYEQYF; v_call: TRBV7-6; d_call: NA; clone_size: NA; j_call: TRBJ2-7
cdr3_nt: TGTGCCAGCAGAACAAACAGGGTGACCTACGAGCAGTACTTC; cdr3_aa: CASRTNRVTYEQYF; v_call: TRBV27; d_call: NA; clone_size: NA; j_call: TRBJ2-7
cdr3_nt: TGCGCCAGCAGCAAGGGACAGGGGGCCGGGGAGCGGTTTTTT; cdr3_aa: CASSKGQGAGERFF; v_call: TRBV5-1; d_call: TRBD1; clone_size: NA; j_call: TRBJ2-2
cdr3_nt: TGTGCCAGTAGTATAGTGTCAAGGGGGGGGTACAATGAGCAGTTCTTC; cdr3_aa: CASSIVSRGGYNEQFF; v_call: TRBV19; d_call: NA; clone_size: NA; j_call: TRBJ2-1
cdr3_nt: TGTGCCAGCAGATTACACGGACAGGGAATAAGGGAGCAGTACTTC; cdr3_aa: CASRLHGQGIREQYF; v_call: TRBV2; d_call: TRBD1; clone_size: NA; j_call: TRBJ2-7
cdr3_nt: TGTGCCAGCAGCCCCCGGGCGCTCGGGAACACTGAAGCTTTCTTT; cdr3_aa: CASSPRALGNTEAFF; v_call: TRBV9; d_call: NA; clone_size: NA; j_call: TRBJ1-1
cdr3_nt: TGTGCCAGCAGTACCACGGGACGCCTGGCGACTGAAGCTTTCTTT; cdr3_aa: CASSTTGRLATEAFF; v_call: TRBV6-5; d_call: NA; clone_size: NA; j_call: TRBJ1-1
cdr3_nt: TGTGCCAGCAGCAACCGGGACAGGGGCTACGAGCAGTACTTC; cdr3_aa: CASSNRDRGYEQYF; v_call: TRBV7-6; d_call: TRBD1; clone_size: NA; j_call: TRBJ2-7
cdr3_nt: TGTGCCAGCAGTGTACGACAGGGAAACTATGGCTACACCTTC; cdr3_aa: CASSVRQGNYGYTF; v_call: TRBV25-1; d_call: TRBD1; clone_size: NA; j_call: TRBJ1-2
cdr3_nt: TGTGCCAGCAGTTTGACTGTAACTAGCACAGATACGCAGTATTTT; cdr3_aa: CASSLTVTSTDTQYF; v_call: TRBV7-9; d_call: NA; clone_size: NA; j_call: TRBJ2-3
cdr3_nt: TGTGCCAGCTCACCACAGGGGCAGGGTGAAAAACTGTTTTTT; cdr3_aa: CASSPQGQGEKLFF; v_call: TRBV18; d_call: NA; clone_size: few; j_call: TRBJ1-4
cdr3_nt: TGTGCCAGCAGCCAAGATTCAGGGACCCTGTACCAAGAGACCCAGTACTTC; cdr3_aa: CASSQDSGTLYQETQYF; v_call: TRBV4-2; d_call: NA; clone_size: NA; j_call: TRBJ2-5
cdr3_nt: TGCGCCAGCAGCGGGGGGACAGGCCGCTACGAGCAGTACTTC; cdr3_aa: CASSGGTGRYEQYF; v_call: TRBV5-1; d_call: TRBD1; clone_size: NA; j_call: TRBJ2-7
cdr3_nt: TGTGCCAGCAGCTTGCTGGGGGTGAGTGACTATGGCTACACCTTC; cdr3_aa: CASSLLGVSDYGYTF; v_call: TRBV5-6; d_call: NA; clone_size: NA; j_call: TRBJ1-2
cdr3_nt: TGTGCCAGCAGCCCAGCGACAGGGTGGGGCACTGAAGCTTTCTTT; cdr3_aa: CASSPATGWGTEAFF; v_call: TRBV13; d_call: TRBD1; clone_size: NA; j_call: TRBJ1-1
cdr3_nt: TGTGCCAGCAGCAAAGCGACGGCAGGAACACATGATACGCAGTATTTT; cdr3_aa: CASSKATAGTHDTQYF; v_call: TRBV21-1; d_call: NA; clone_size: once; j_call: TRBJ2-3
cdr3_nt: TGTGCCAGCAGTTTATTGGGAGGGTCGAACAATGAGCAGTTCTTC; cdr3_aa: CASSLLGGSNNEQFF; v_call: TRBV27; d_call: TRBD2; clone_size: NA; j_call: TRBJ2-1